The next 30 T cell receptor beta chains were all read from a single sample in a study of cytomegalovirus exposure and HLA in healthy donors. Researchers ran the PCR with 60 Vbeta and 13 Jbeta primers. The repertoire was sequenced with immunoSEQ multiplex PCR; TCRdb's copy has only in-frame clones and lacks some. The sample yields about 94,000 clones, over 65% seen once. Sequenced material: PBMCs. The receptors originated from a man in his thirties or forties in good health and CMV-seronegative.

A few counts support this clone. This chain uses TRBV2 with TRBJ1-1, with 7 bases lining up with TRBD1. This CDR3 is 15 amino acids long. Germline CDR1 is SNHLY and CDR2 is FYNNEI. The V and J ends lost 7 bases and 1 base, in that order; junction bases with no gene match: 9. CDR3 bases: TGTGCCAGCATAAAGACAGGGAACCAGAACACTGAAGCTTTCTTT. Its translation: CASIKTGNQNTEAFF.

The gene calls are TRBV19 and TRBJ2-2; 7 positions match TRBD1. The junction had 5 bases not matched to a gene; V was cut back by 7 bases and J by 3 bases. The CDR3 spans 14 residues. Germline V gene data show CDR1 as LNHDA and CDR2 as SQIVND (reference sequence). The CDR3 DNA sequence: TGTGCCAGTAATTTGGGACAGTACACCGGGGAGCTGTTTTTT. It specifies CASNLGQYTGELFF.

This clone was counted between two and nine times. The chain has TRBV29-1 and TRBJ1-1; D remains unclear. Trimming removed 4 bases at V and 0 bases at J, with 12 bases between. CDR3 length: 14 amino acids. Per germline, CDR1 SQVTM and CDR2 ANQGSEA. The CDR3 DNA reads as TGCAGCGTTGTGGACTGGAGGGTGAACACTGAAGCTTTCTTT. Encoded protein: CSVVDWRVNTEAFF.

J is TRBJ2-1 and V is TRBV14, with TRBD2 identical over 7 bases. V dropped 4 bases and J dropped 8; count of bases not matched to a gene: 8. Per germline, CDR1 SGHDN and CDR2 FVKESK. The CDR3 totals 14 residues. Here the CDR3 reads CASSRSGGWDEQFF. The DNA of the CDR3 is TGTGCCAGCAGCCGGTCCGGGGGGTGGGATGAGCAGTTCTTC.

The chain has TRBV14 and TRBJ1-1, with 12 bases aligning to TRBD1. From germline, CDR1 is SGHDN and CDR2 FVKESK. V shed 0 bases and J 7 bases; nucleotides not matched to a gene: 6. This CDR3 comprises 16 residues. The CDR3 nucleotides read TGTGCCAGCAGCCAAGAGTGGGGACAGGGGGCGGTTGAAGCTTTCTTT. Encoded protein: CASSQEWGQGAVEAFF.

The chain employs TRBV7-8 and TRBJ1-1; 8 nucleotides agree with TRBD1. Germline V gene sequence: CDR1 SGHVS, CDR2 FQNEAQ. V was clipped by 3 bases and J by 5 bases; unmatched bases: 8. CDR3 length: 15 amino acids. CDR3 coding DNA: TGTGCCAGCAGCTTGCTCACAGGGGGTTGGACTGAAGCTTTCTTT. This gives the protein CASSLLTGGWTEAFF.

Here the CDR3 DNA reads TGCAGCGTTGAAGAAACAGGGGGGACGAACACCGGGGAGCTGTTTTTT. Residues: CSVEETGGTNTGELFF. This chain uses TRBV29-1 with TRBJ2-2, with 8 positions matching TRBD1. The CDR3 runs to 16 residues. V lost 0 bases, J lost 0 bases, and 3 bases stayed unmatched. Germline V gene lookup returns CDR1 SQVTM and CDR2 ANQGSEA.

The rearrangement links TRBV14 to TRBJ2-2, with D maybe TRBD2 (7 bases). The CDR3 loop spans 16 amino acids. V was trimmed by 4 bases and J by 3 bases, leaving 15 bases between them. Looked up from germline, CDR1 is SGHDN and CDR2 is FVKESK. In DNA form, the CDR3 reads TGTGCCAGCAGCCCCTCGGGGGCGGGAGACACCGGGGAGCTGTTTTTT. Its translation is CASSPSGAGDTGELFF.

The chain couples TRBV11-3 to TRBJ2-3; possibly TRBD2 for D (6 bases). The germline CDR1 and CDR2 sequences are SGHNT and YENEEA. V lost 3 bases to trimming and J lost 3 bases, with 10 bases between them. CDR3 size: 14 residues. The chain's CDR3 is CASSFGGSTDTQYF. CDR3 bases: TGTGCCAGCAGCTTCGGGGGAAGTACAGATACGCAGTATTTT. Using reference TRBV11-3 and TRBJ2-3 for the parts outside the CDR3, the full variable domain is EAGVVQSPRYKIIEKKQPVAFWCNPISGHNTLYWYLQNLGQGPELLIRYENEEAVDDSQLPKDRFSAERLKGVDSTLKIQPAELGDSAVYLCASSFGGSTDTQYFGPGTRLTVL.

Worth noting for this clone: The junction departs from the called germline gene at one end, perhaps through a read error. The gene calls are TRBV7-9 and TRBJ1-2; tentatively, D is TRBD1 (6 bases). The germline V gene encodes CDR1 SEHNR and CDR2 FQNEAQ (reference sequence). The CDR3 contains 12 residues. Here the CDR3 DNA reads TGTTCCAGCAGCTTAGAACAGGGTGGCTACACCTTC. Its translation is CSSSLEQGGYTF.

This sequence joins TRBV5-1 and TRBJ2-7; possible D gene TRBD1, 6 bases. This CDR3 has 13 amino acids. V lost 6 bases and J lost 3, with 13 bases in between. Looked up from germline, CDR1 is SGHRS and CDR2 is YFSETQ. CDR3 sequence reads: CASTRDTNYEQYF. The CDR3 DNA reads TGCGCCAGCACCCGGGACACAAACTACGAGCAGTACTTC.

This chain connects TRBV6-1 to TRBJ2-7, with TRBD2 matching 8 bases. CDR1 and CDR2 from the germline V gene are MNHNS and SASEGT. The CDR3 covers 15 residues. The junction had 11 bases not matched to a gene; V was cut back by 8 bases and J by 2 bases. The CDR3: CASPAERGTTYEQYF. The DNA for the CDR3 is TGTGCCAGCCCCGCCGAGCGGGGGACCACCTACGAGCAGTACTTC.

The chain uses TRBV7-6 and TRBJ2-7, with 8 positions matching TRBD1. The CDR3 covers 14 residues. Germline CDR1 SGHVS, CDR2 FNYEAQ. The trim removed 4 bases at V and 6 bases at J, leaving 8 bases unmatched. CDR3 sequence: CASSSGTGPGEQYF. The DNA for the CDR3 is TGTGCCAGCAGCTCAGGGACAGGCCCCGGCGAGCAGTACTTC.

This clone turned up a few times. The V and J genes are TRBV5-4 and TRBJ1-1, with D unresolved. CDR3 length equals 12 residues. V dropped 2 bases and J dropped 7 bases, with 9 bases sitting between them. In germline, CDR1 is SGHNT, CDR2 YYREEE (reference sequence). In DNA, the CDR3 is TGTGCCAGCAGCTTAGAGGGTGATGAAGCTTTCTTT. Translating it yields CASSLEGDEAFF.

This clone has a single count. The chain has TRBV7-9 and TRBJ2-1; TRBD1 is a possible D gene (6 bases). Trimming cost V 0 bases and J 5 bases, with 8 bases left between them. Germline lookup yields CDR1 SEHNR and CDR2 FQNEAQ (reference sequence). CDR3 length equals 14 residues. CDR3: CASSLAQGNNEQFF. CDR3 in DNA: TGTGCCAGCAGCTTAGCACAGGGCAACAATGAGCAGTTCTTC. Supplemented by reference TRBV7-9 and TRBJ2-1, the full variable domain reads DTGVSQNPRHKITKRGQNVTFRCDPISEHNRLYWYRQTLGQGPEFLTYFQNEAQLEKSRLLSDRFSAERPKGSFSTLEIQRTEQGDSAMYLCASSLAQGNNEQFFGPGTRLTVL.

This chain links TRBV9 with TRBJ1-1; 7 bases agree with TRBD1. The ends lost 1 base at V and 4 bases at J; junction bases unmatched: 1. Germline V gene lookup returns CDR1 SGDLS and CDR2 YYNGEE. The CDR3 contains 13 residues. The DNA for the CDR3 is TGTGCCAGCAGCGTACAGGGGGGCACTGAAGCTTTCTTT. It translates to CASSVQGGTEAFF. The whole variable domain, filled in from reference TRBV9 and TRBJ1-1, reads DSGVTQTPKHLITATGQRVTLRCSPRSGDLSVYWYQQSLDQGLQFLIQYYNGEERAKGNILERFSAQQFPDLHSELNLSSLELGDSALYFCASSVQGGTEAFFGQGTRLTVV.

In nucleotides, the CDR3 is TGTGCCAGCAGGGGACAGGAGGCTGAAGCTTTCTTT. This sequence encodes CASRGQEAEAFF. This chain links TRBV2 with TRBJ1-1; TRBD1 agrees at 8 bases. The V and J ends lost 6 bases and 6 bases, in that order; junction bases with no gene match: 3. CDR3 length: 12 amino acids. Germline V gives CDR1 SNHLY, CDR2 FYNNEI.

This clone was detected only a few times. J is TRBJ1-1 and V is TRBV13; the match to TRBD1 covers 8 bases. With 5 bases clipped from V and 3 bases from J, the junction kept 5 bases outside the gene matches. The CDR3 is made up of 14 amino acids. Germline lookup yields CDR1 PRHDT and CDR2 FYEKMQ (reference sequence). The CDR3 DNA reads as TGTGCCAGCAGCGTAAACAGGGGGGACACTGAAGCTTTCTTT. Its protein product is CASSVNRGDTEAFF.

The J gene is TRBJ2-1, the V gene TRBV6-4; 8 bases are shared with TRBD2. The junction had 7 bases not matched to a gene; V was cut back by 2 bases and J by 4 bases. The CDR3 has 16 residues. CDR1 and CDR2 from the germline V gene are MRHNA and SNTAGT. The CDR3 nucleotides read TGTGCCAGCAGTGACGGTAGTCTAGCGGGTTACAATGAGCAGTTCTTC. Encoded protein: CASSDGSLAGYNEQFF.

The rearrangement joins TRBV5-4 to TRBJ2-7, with 11 bases lining up with TRBD1. Losses at the gene ends were 4 bases for V and 6 bases for J; bases not matched to a gene: 9. The CDR3 contains 15 residues. The germline gives CDR1 SGHNT, CDR2 YYREEE (reference sequence). The CDR3 loop reads CASSHPGQGDIEQYF. The CDR3 DNA sequence: TGTGCCAGCAGCCACCCGGGACAGGGGGATATCGAGCAGTACTTC.

The V call is TRBV4-2, the J call TRBJ1-6, with a possible D match to TRBD1 (5 bases). This CDR3 contains 17 residues. Between the trimmed V and J ends, which lost 0 bases and 4 bases, there was a span of 13 bases. Per germline, CDR1 LGHNA and CDR2 YNFKEQ. CDR3 residues: CASSQDMGRTYNSPLHF. The CDR3 bases are TGTGCCAGCAGCCAAGATATGGGGCGGACATATAATTCACCCCTCCACTTT.

This clone was observed a handful of times. This chain connects TRBV7-9 to TRBJ2-2; 11 nucleotides line up with TRBD2. The V gene's germline CDR1 is SEHNR and CDR2 FQNEAQ (reference sequence). Trimming cost V 2 bases and J 7 bases; bases outside gene matches: 3. This CDR3 spans 15 amino acids. The chain's CDR3 is CASSLTSGGFGELFF. In nucleotides, the CDR3 is TGTGCCAGCAGCTTAACTAGCGGGGGTTTCGGGGAGCTGTTTTTT.

Only a few counts were recorded for this clone. The chain employs TRBV7-6 and TRBJ2-3, with 10 bases fitting TRBD2. The trim removed 2 bases at V and 1 base at J, leaving 3 bases unmatched. Germline V gene lookup returns CDR1 SGHVS and CDR2 FNYEAQ. CDR3 length equals 16 residues. CDR3 nucleotides: TGTGCCAGCAGCTTACTGCTAGCGGGGGGCACAGATACGCAGTATTTT. Translating gives CASSLLLAGGTDTQYF.

The rearrangement links TRBV6-6 to TRBJ1-4; no reliable D call. The CDR3 covers 15 residues. V was trimmed by 0 bases and J by 7 bases, leaving 12 bases between them. CDR1 and CDR2 (germline): MNHNY, SVGAGI (reference sequence). CDR3 amino acids: CASSYSRAVSEKLFF. The CDR3 nucleotides are TGTGCCAGCAGTTACTCGAGAGCGGTCTCTGAAAAACTGTTTTTT.

The rearrangement uses TRBV6-5 and TRBJ1-6; possibly TRBD1 for D (6 bases). Germline loops: CDR1 MNHEY, CDR2 SVGAGI. CDR3 length: 16 residues. Trimming removed 4 bases at V and 10 bases at J, with 20 bases between. CDR3 in DNA: TGTGCCAGCAGTTTCCTCAACGACAGGTTCGGGTCACCCCTCCACTTT. Protein: CASSFLNDRFGSPLHF.

J is TRBJ2-7 and V is TRBV10-3; 8 positions agree with TRBD1. V shed 11 bases and J 0 bases; nucleotides not matched to a gene: 9. Looked up from germline, CDR1 is ENHRY and CDR2 is SYGVKD. The CDR3 is 14 residues long. CDR3 DNA: TGTGCCGGGAGCCGGGACAGGAGCTCCTACGAGCAGTACTTC. Protein sequence: CAGSRDRSSYEQYF.

V is TRBV28 and J is TRBJ1-5; 7 positions match TRBD1. Germline values: CDR1 MDHEN, CDR2 SYDVKM. Trimming cost V 4 bases and J 3 bases; bases outside gene matches: 3. This CDR3 contains 14 residues. The CDR3 DNA follows: TGTGCCAGCAGTTGGACAGGTTCCAATCAGCCCCAGCATTTT. It is translated as CASSWTGSNQPQHF.

This clone was seen only a few times. V and J are TRBV19 and TRBJ2-5, with TRBD2 identical over 8 bases. The CDR3 runs 14 residues. V gave up 4 bases and J gave up 2 bases; unmatched junction bases: 3. Germline-derived CDR1 and CDR2 are LNHDA and SQIVND (reference sequence). CDR3 coding DNA: TGTGCCAGTAGTAATAGCGGGGCTCAAGAGACCCAGTACTTC. Translating gives CASSNSGAQETQYF.

This clone was observed a handful of times. The chain employs TRBV9 and TRBJ2-1; 7 positions match TRBD2. Trimming cost V 3 bases and J 4 bases; bases outside gene matches: 16. The CDR3 totals 18 residues. Germline loops: CDR1 SGDLS, CDR2 YYNGEE. CDR3 bases: TGTGCCAGCAGCGAGGGTCCCTTGGGCGGGGGTCCGTACAATGAGCAGTTCTTC. It translates to CASSEGPLGGGPYNEQFF. The entire variable domain, with the rest obtained from reference TRBV9 and TRBJ2-1, is as follows: DSGVTQTPKHLITATGQRVTLRCSPRSGDLSVYWYQQSLDQGLQFLIQYYNGEERAKGNILERFSAQQFPDLHSELNLSSLELGDSALYFCASSEGPLGGGPYNEQFFGPGTRLTVL.

This chain joins TRBV5-1 and TRBJ1-6; D remains ambiguous. V lost 2 bases and J lost 9, with 12 bases in between. Germline V gene data show CDR1 as SGHRS and CDR2 as YFSETQ. This CDR3 is built from 14 residues. This CDR3 is CASSLERAGSPLHF. CDR3 nucleotide sequence: TGCGCCAGCAGCTTAGAGAGGGCTGGTTCACCCCTCCACTTT.